The 11 T cell receptor beta chains presented below share a single source sample, sequenced in a study of blood T cell repertoires in COVID-19. Profiled with immunoSEQ multiplex PCR; TCRdb holds only in-frame clones, not every one. The table lists around 88,000 clones, about three quarters of them singletons. The sequencing sample was made of peripheral blood. Receptors originate from a man in his fifties or sixties who had recovered from COVID-19.

The chain carries TRBV4-3 and TRBJ2-7; 11 bases match TRBD2. Germline V gives CDR1 LGHNA, CDR2 YSLEER. Germline trimming cut 4 bases from V and 5 bases from J; bases unmatched to any gene: 7. The CDR3 runs to 15 residues. Written as DNA, the CDR3 is TGCGCCAGCAGCCGTAGCGGGAGGGCCAACGACGAGCAGTACTTC. Its protein is CASSRSGRANDEQYF.

The genes are TRBV12-3 or TRBV12-4 and TRBJ1-2; the D gene is possibly TRBD1 (5 bases). The V and J ends lost 5 bases and 8 bases respectively, with 15 bases between them. This CDR3 comprises 13 residues. CDR3 in amino acids: CASSPRWGEGYTF. The CDR3 coding sequence is TGTGCCAGCAGTCCCCGTTGGGGCGAGGGCTACACCTTC.

The chain recombines TRBV9 with TRBJ2-2; a possible D gene is TRBD1 (5 bases). This CDR3 is built from 16 residues. V was shortened by 2 bases and J by 1 base, with 12 bases between the two germline ends. Germline V CDR1 and CDR2: SGDLS, YYNGEE. CDR3 region: CASSVRATMNTGELFF. In DNA, the CDR3 is TGTGCCAGCAGCGTCAGGGCCACAATGAACACCGGGGAGCTGTTTTTT. Looking up the rest from reference TRBV9 and TRBJ2-2 gives the full variable domain: DSGVTQTPKHLITATGQRVTLRCSPRSGDLSVYWYQQSLDQGLQFLIQYYNGEERAKGNILERFSAQQFPDLHSELNLSSLELGDSALYFCASSVRATMNTGELFFGEGSRLTVL.

The V gene is TRBV6-2 or TRBV6-3, the J gene TRBJ2-1; TRBD1 matches at 7 bases. There are 18 residues in the CDR3. After removal of 4 bases from V and 5 bases from J, the junction contained 17 bases not matched to a gene. The germline V gene has CDR1 MNHEY and CDR2 SVGEGT. CDR3 sequence reads: CASSFIPNRDSDDNEQFF. DNA for the CDR3: TGTGCCAGCAGTTTCATTCCGAACCGGGACAGCGATGACAATGAGCAGTTCTTC.

The rearrangement links TRBV7-8 to TRBJ1-5, with D perhaps matching TRBD1 (5 bases). The length of the CDR3 is 16 residues. Trimming removed 1 base at V and 3 bases at J, with 13 bases between. Germline V gene data show CDR1 as SGHVS and CDR2 as FQNEAQ. In DNA form, the CDR3 reads TGTGCCAGCAGCTTAGTTCCAGGGCTGACCAATCAGCCCCAGCATTTT. Protein: CASSLVPGLTNQPQHF.

Only one count was recorded for this clone. CDR3 loop: CSAIGETQYF. The CDR3 coding sequence is TGCAGTGCTATCGGGGAGACCCAGTACTTC. The rearrangement uses TRBV20-1 and TRBJ2-5; no firm D call. V shed 4 bases and J shed 5 bases, with 5 bases lying between them. This CDR3 has 10 amino acids. Germline assignment: CDR1 DFQATT and CDR2 SNEGSKA (reference sequence).

The CDR3 DNA reads TGTGCCATCGGGAGACAGGGAGTAGGGTATGGCTACACCTTC. Translated: CAIGRQGVGYGYTF. The chain links TRBV10-3 to TRBJ1-2; 7 nucleotides line up with TRBD1. The CDR3 is 14 amino acids. Germline lookup yields CDR1 ENHRY and CDR2 SYGVKD. The junction had 11 bases not matched to a gene; V was cut back by 8 bases and J by 5 bases.

V and J are TRBV6-5 and TRBJ2-1, with a tentative D call TRBD2 (5 bases). Germline CDR1 and CDR2: MNHEY and SVGAGI. V was trimmed by 11 bases and J by 6 bases, leaving 11 bases between them. The CDR3 covers 11 residues. The CDR3 loop reads CAAGRGNEQFF. CDR3 in DNA: TGTGCCGCCGGCCGGGGCAATGAGCAGTTCTTC.

The genes are TRBV13 and TRBJ1-6; a possible D gene is TRBD1 (5 bases). Germline CDR1 is PRHDT and CDR2 is FYEKMQ (reference sequence). V lost 5 bases to trimming and J lost 9 bases, with 29 bases between them. This CDR3 is built from 19 residues. CDR3: CASSNRDSVSVEHGSPLHF. The CDR3 DNA is TGTGCCAGCAGCAACCGGGACTCCGTATCAGTTGAACATGGTTCACCCCTCCACTTT.

There are a few counts of this clone. This sequence joins TRBV7-2 and TRBJ1-1, with 7 bases identical to TRBD1. The CDR3 runs 16 residues. Trimming took 0 bases from V and 2 from J; bases not matched to a gene: 6. Germline V lookup: CDR1 SGHTA, CDR2 FQGNSA. CDR3 sequence reads: CASSLASGTANTEAFF. The CDR3 region has the DNA TGTGCCAGCAGCTTAGCCTCGGGGACAGCTAACACTGAAGCTTTCTTT.

This chain uses TRBV7-3 with TRBJ2-3; D gene uncertain. V lost 4 bases, J lost 6 bases, and 14 bases lay in between. The CDR3 has 14 residues. Germline loops: CDR1 SGHTA, CDR2 FQGTGA. DNA for the CDR3: TGTGCCAGCAGCTCAGGTTCTATGCCCGATACGCAGTATTTT. It translates to CASSSGSMPDTQYF. Together with reference TRBV7-3 and TRBJ2-3, the CDR3 gives the full variable domain: GAGVSQTPSNKVTEKGKYVELRCDPISGHTALYWYRQSLGQGPEFLIYFQGTGAADDSGLPNDRFFAVRPEGSVSTLKIQRTERGDSAVYLCASSSGSMPDTQYFGPGTRLTVL.